These T cell receptor beta chains were read from a single sample in a study of patients and donors after allogeneic stem cell transplantation. TCRdb recomputed calls from the RT-PCR reads with MiXCR, one row per CDR3 protein. The top ten hold under 14% of the sample, which has approximately 200,000 distinct CDR3 sequences, 13% to 15% seen once. Input material: blood, either unsorted or a sorted T cell fraction (not recorded which). The receptors stem from a human donor who was either an allogeneic HSCT recipient or a stem cell or donor lymphocyte infusion donor (not recorded which). It is not recorded whose cells these are; they may come from a transplant donor. CDR3s include the opening cysteine and the closing phenylalanine or tryptophan. A D gene is named only where the DNA matches it firmly. The size entry is marked missing in some rows and otherwise reads once, few, many or a size class.

d_gene: TRBD2
abundance: .
j_gene: TRBJ2-3
v_gene: TRBV5-1
CDR3nt: TGCGCCAGCAGCTTCTATAGCGGGGCGGGAGATACGCAGTATTTT
CDR3aa: CASSFYSGAGDTQYF

d_gene: TRBD2
abundance: few
j_gene: TRBJ2-3
v_gene: TRBV20-1
CDR3nt: TGCAGTGCTCCACCCTTCCTAGCGGGGGGGCCAGATACGCAGTATTTT
CDR3aa: CSAPPFLAGGPDTQYF

d_gene: .
abundance: many
j_gene: TRBJ1-1
v_gene: TRBV20-1
CDR3nt: TGCAGTGCTAGAGCCCCAGGGGACACTGAAGCTTTCTTT
CDR3aa: CSARAPGDTEAFF

d_gene: TRBD2
abundance: many
j_gene: TRBJ2-1
v_gene: TRBV5-1
CDR3nt: TGCGCCAGCAGCTTGGCTGGGGGGGGTTACAATGAGCAGTTCTTC
CDR3aa: CASSLAGGGYNEQFF

d_gene: .
abundance: .
j_gene: TRBJ1-1
v_gene: TRBV7-9
CDR3nt: TGTGCCACCCCGTTTGGCGAGGGGGACACTGAAGCTTTCTTT
CDR3aa: CATPFGEGDTEAFF

d_gene: .
abundance: few
j_gene: TRBJ1-5
v_gene: TRBV4-1
CDR3nt: TGCGCCAGCAGCCAAGATCGGGCAGGAGCCCAGCGTCAGCCCCAGCATTTT
CDR3aa: CASSQDRAGAQRQPQHF

d_gene: .
abundance: many
j_gene: TRBJ2-5
v_gene: TRBV11-2
CDR3nt: TGTGCCAGCAGTTTTAGGGAGACCCAGTACTTC
CDR3aa: CASSFRETQYF

d_gene: TRBD1
abundance: .
j_gene: TRBJ2-1
v_gene: TRBV5-1
CDR3nt: TGCGCCAGCAGCTTCGGTAGGGCAGGGGGCTTATCGGAGCAGTTCTTC
CDR3aa: CASSFGRAGGLSEQFF

d_gene: .
abundance: few
j_gene: TRBJ2-2
v_gene: TRBV6-5
CDR3nt: TGTGCCAGCAGTTACACACAGGGGGGGTGGACCGGGGAGCTGTTTTTT
CDR3aa: CASSYTQGGWTGELFF

d_gene: TRBD1
abundance: few
j_gene: TRBJ2-1
v_gene: TRBV6-5
CDR3nt: TGTGCCAGCAGTTCACCAGGGGGGCAGTTCTTC
CDR3aa: CASSSPGGQFF

d_gene: .
abundance: once
j_gene: TRBJ2-1
v_gene: TRBV25-1
CDR3nt: TGTGCCAGCAGTGAGGGACAATCCTACAATGAGCAGTTCTTC
CDR3aa: CASSEGQSYNEQFF

d_gene: .
abundance: .
j_gene: TRBJ2-3
v_gene: TRBV24-1
CDR3nt: TGTGCCACCAGTGATTTGAAACTTGATGCAGATACGCAGTATTTT
CDR3aa: CATSDLKLDADTQYF

d_gene: .
abundance: .
j_gene: TRBJ1-3
v_gene: TRBV2
CDR3nt: TGTGCCAGCAGCGAACGGACAGCTGGAAACACCATATATTTT
CDR3aa: CASSERTAGNTIYF

d_gene: TRBD1
abundance: .
j_gene: TRBJ2-5
v_gene: TRBV3-1
CDR3nt: TGTGCCAGCAGCCAGAGTGGGACAGTCCAAGAGACCCAGTACTTC
CDR3aa: CASSQSGTVQETQYF

d_gene: .
abundance: .
j_gene: TRBJ2-1
v_gene: TRBV7-9
CDR3nt: TGTGCCAGCAGCTTAGGGGTATCAGCGGACCGGAGTGGTGAGCAGTTCTTC
CDR3aa: CASSLGVSADRSGEQFF

d_gene: .
abundance: few
j_gene: TRBJ2-6
v_gene: TRBV6-1
CDR3nt: TGTGCCAGCAGGACCAGTTCCTCTGGGGCCAACGTCCTGACTTTC
CDR3aa: CASRTSSSGANVLTF

d_gene: .
abundance: few
j_gene: TRBJ2-3
v_gene: TRBV5-1
CDR3nt: TGCGCCAGCAGCTTGGGTAGCGCCAACACAGATACGCAGTATTTT
CDR3aa: CASSLGSANTDTQYF

d_gene: .
abundance: few
j_gene: TRBJ2-1
v_gene: TRBV12-3/TRBV12-4
CDR3nt: TGTGCCAGCAGTTCCCCAAAGGGCGGAGCCTACAATGAGCAGTTCTTC
CDR3aa: CASSSPKGGAYNEQFF

d_gene: .
abundance: many
j_gene: TRBJ1-6
v_gene: TRBV6-1
CDR3nt: TGTGCCAGCAGTGAACCCGGACTTTATTCACCCCTCCACTTT
CDR3aa: CASSEPGLYSPLHF

d_gene: .
abundance: many
j_gene: TRBJ1-3
v_gene: TRBV20-1
CDR3nt: TGCAGTATGCTTTACTCTTCAGGAAACACCATATATTTT
CDR3aa: CSMLYSSGNTIYF

d_gene: TRBD1
abundance: many
j_gene: TRBJ2-7
v_gene: TRBV29-1
CDR3nt: TGCAGCGCCGGGACAGGGCCTTACGAGCAGTACTTC
CDR3aa: CSAGTGPYEQYF

d_gene: .
abundance: .
j_gene: TRBJ2-5
v_gene: TRBV6-1
CDR3nt: TGTGCCAGCAGCCGCCTAGGGGCTCCTCAAGAGACCCAGTACTTC
CDR3aa: CASSRLGAPQETQYF

d_gene: .
abundance: .
j_gene: TRBJ2-7
v_gene: TRBV2
CDR3nt: TGTGCCAGCAGTGTGGAGTGGGAGCAGTACTTC
CDR3aa: CASSVEWEQYF

d_gene: .
abundance: .
j_gene: TRBJ2-4
v_gene: TRBV11-2
CDR3nt: TGTGCCAGCAGCTTAGAGCCAGCAAACATTCAGTACTTC
CDR3aa: CASSLEPANIQYF

d_gene: .
abundance: .
j_gene: TRBJ2-7
v_gene: TRBV20-1
CDR3nt: TGCAGTGCTAGTCCTCCCGGGTCTGTCTCCTACGAGCAGTACTTC
CDR3aa: CSASPPGSVSYEQYF

d_gene: .
abundance: few
j_gene: TRBJ2-1
v_gene: TRBV20-1
CDR3nt: TGCAGTGCTAGTTTTGGGACGGCCTACAATGAGCAGTTCTTC
CDR3aa: CSASFGTAYNEQFF

d_gene: .
abundance: many
j_gene: TRBJ1-2
v_gene: TRBV15
CDR3nt: TGTGCCACCAGCAGAGATCGGGGAAGCTATGGCTACACCTTC
CDR3aa: CATSRDRGSYGYTF

d_gene: TRBD2
abundance: few
j_gene: TRBJ2-2
v_gene: TRBV3-1
CDR3nt: TGTGCCAGCAGCTTACGACTAGCCCCCGGGGAGCTGTTTTTT
CDR3aa: CASSLRLAPGELFF

d_gene: TRBD1
abundance: few
j_gene: TRBJ1-1
v_gene: TRBV20-1
CDR3nt: TGCAGTGCTCGATACAGGGGGCGGGGGGTTTTCTTT
CDR3aa: CSARYRGRGVFF

d_gene: TRBD2
abundance: .
j_gene: TRBJ2-7
v_gene: TRBV6-2/TRBV6-3
CDR3nt: TGTGCCAGCGCGAGCGGGGGGAGCTCCTACGAGCAGTACTTC
CDR3aa: CASASGGSSYEQYF

d_gene: .
abundance: .
j_gene: TRBJ1-1
v_gene: TRBV3-1
CDR3nt: TGTGCCAGCAGCCAAGGGGACGCCCGTGGTTACACTGAAGCTTTCTTT
CDR3aa: CASSQGDARGYTEAFF

d_gene: .
abundance: few
j_gene: TRBJ2-7
v_gene: TRBV5-1
CDR3nt: TGCGCCAGCAGCTTGGATGGGGGGGGCCCCTACGAGCAGTACTTC
CDR3aa: CASSLDGGGPYEQYF